The next 15 T cell receptor beta chains were all read from a single sample in a study of response to subunit inactivated influenza vaccine. A single record per CDR3 protein comes from TCRdb applying MiXCR to the RT-PCR reads. The sample records a few hundred thousand distinct CDR3 sequences, about a fifth being singletons. The sequenced sample was PBMCs from blood, obtained 21 months after vaccination. Receptor source: a man between 50 and 75 years old who received an inactivated influenza vaccine.

This clonotype showed up just a few times. The chain recombines TRBV7-9 with TRBJ1-4; D uncertain. Trimming stripped 8 bases from V and 8 bases from J, with 15 bases between. From germline, CDR1 is SEHNR and CDR2 FQNEAQ (reference sequence). The length of the CDR3 is 13 residues. CDR3 sequence: CASGAGREEKLFF. Written as DNA, the CDR3 is TGTGCCAGCGGAGCAGGAAGAGAGGAAAAACTGTTTTTT.

This clonotype was seen repeatedly, ten times or more. This rearrangement joins TRBV12-3 or TRBV12-4 to TRBJ1-1; D gene uncertain. This CDR3 is built from 14 residues. Trimming pared 6 bases from V and 4 bases from J, leaving 15 bases between. CDR3 DNA sequence: TGTGCCAGCAGCCCTACCGGAATACTCACTGAAGCTTTCTTT. Its protein is CASSPTGILTEAFF.

The chain has TRBV20-1 and TRBJ1-1; D ambiguous. V was pared by 3 bases and J by 0 bases, with 20 bases between. This CDR3 region has 17 residues. Looked up from germline, CDR1 is DFQATT and CDR2 is SNEGSKA (reference sequence). The DNA of the CDR3 is TGCAGTGCTAGCTTCCCCAGAGATCTACCTATGAACACTGAAGCTTTCTTT. This translates into CSASFPRDLPMNTEAFF.

This clonotype was recorded many times. The chain links TRBV5-8 to TRBJ1-4; D may be TRBD1 (6 bases). This CDR3 spans 17 amino acids. The germline gives CDR1 SGHTS, CDR2 YDEGEE. V was pared by 3 bases and J by 1 base, with 16 bases between. CDR3 amino acids: CASSYGSGGVTNEKLFF. DNA of the CDR3: TGTGCCAGCAGCTACGGATCGGGGGGCGTAACTAATGAAAAACTGTTTTTT.

This clonotype was observed a handful of times. The chain is built from TRBV5-6 and TRBJ2-2, with D perhaps matching TRBD1 (6 bases). The germline CDR1 and CDR2 sequences are SGHDT and YYEEEE. This CDR3 has 14 amino acids. Trimming cost V 0 bases and J 10 bases, with 13 bases left between them. CDR3 sequence (DNA): TGTGCCAGCAGCTTGGGACAGGTTCCTCCGGAGCTGTTTTTT. Its translation: CASSLGQVPPELFF.

This sequence joins TRBV6-5 and TRBJ1-2; D ambiguous. Germline V gene data show CDR1 as MNHEY and CDR2 as SVGAGI. The V end was cut by 2 bases, the J end by 2 bases, with 6 bases between. CDR3 length equals 13 residues. CDR3 protein: CASSYVKNYGYTF. The CDR3 region has the DNA TGTGCCAGCAGTTACGTCAAGAACTATGGCTACACCTTC.

The table lists this clonotype with many counts. This chain connects TRBV6-5 to TRBJ1-5, with D tentatively TRBD1 (5 bases). CDR1 is MNHEY, CDR2 SVGAGI, per germline. V was trimmed by 0 bases and J by 6 bases, leaving 12 bases between them. This CDR3 contains 15 residues. The CDR3 protein is CASSYSGGASQPQHF. The CDR3 DNA sequence: TGTGCCAGCAGTTACTCGGGCGGGGCTAGTCAGCCCCAGCATTTT.

This rearrangement joins TRBV6-5 to TRBJ1-4; 7 bases match TRBD1. V gave up 2 bases and J gave up 3 bases; unmatched junction bases: 3. CDR3 length: 15 residues. Germline CDR1 reads MNHEY; CDR2 reads SVGAGI. CDR3: CASSYGQAANEKLFF. The CDR3 DNA reads TGTGCCAGCAGTTACGGACAGGCAGCTAATGAAAAACTGTTTTTT.

The chain uses TRBV6-2 or TRBV6-3 and TRBJ2-1, with 8 positions matching TRBD1. Germline V gives CDR1 MNHEY, CDR2 SVGEGT. The CDR3 length is 12 residues. V shed 5 bases, J shed 7 bases, and the junction held 1 base outside the gene matches. The DNA for the CDR3 is TGTGCCAGCAGTCGACAGGGGAATGAGCAGTTCTTC. Amino acid sequence: CASSRQGNEQFF.

This chain uses TRBV20-1 with TRBJ2-7; 8 bases are a match to TRBD2. Germline loops: CDR1 DFQATT, CDR2 SNEGSKA (reference sequence). The V gene end was trimmed by 6 bases and the J gene end by 2 bases; junction bases not matched to a gene: 6. The CDR3 extends over 13 amino acids. As DNA, the CDR3 is TGCAGTGCCCAAACCGGGAGGGCCTACGAGCAGTACTTC. Translation gives CSAQTGRAYEQYF.

This clonotype was detected ten times or more. The chain uses TRBV12-3 or TRBV12-4 and TRBJ1-2; a weak D match, TRBD1 (5 bases). This CDR3 has 13 residues. V lost 3 bases, J lost 8 bases, and 13 bases lay in between. In nucleotides, the CDR3 is TGTGCCAGCAGTTTTCCCGCCGGGGGGGGCTACACCTTC. This encodes CASSFPAGGGYTF.

This clonotype appeared many times. The genes are TRBV6-2 or TRBV6-3 and TRBJ1-5; D not resolved. The CDR3 totals 14 residues. The germline gives CDR1 MNHEY, CDR2 SVGEGT. The V and J ends lost 6 bases and 4 bases respectively, with 13 bases between them. The CDR3 region has the DNA TGTGCCAGCAGCCCCGACGGGGAGAATCAGCCCCAGCATTTT. Translating it yields CASSPDGENQPQHF.

The V call is TRBV27, the J call TRBJ1-2, with a weak D call TRBD1 (6 bases). The CDR3 has 15 amino acids. Trimming shortened V by 6 bases and J by 0 bases, and 14 bases separated the two germline ends. CDR1 is MNHEY, CDR2 SMNVEV, per germline (reference sequence). The chain's CDR3 is CASRLGGTTNYGYTF. The CDR3 nucleotides read TGTGCCAGCAGGCTAGGGGGGACCACTAACTATGGCTACACCTTC.

This clonotype came up many times. This rearrangement joins TRBV11-2 to TRBJ1-5; no clear D gene. The V and J ends lost 3 bases and 1 base respectively, with 4 bases between them. The germline CDR1 and CDR2 sequences are SGHAT and FQNNGV. This CDR3 region has 13 residues. CDR3 amino acids: CASSLRSNQPQHF. As DNA, the CDR3 is TGTGCCAGCAGCTTGCGGAGCAATCAGCCCCAGCATTTT.

This clonotype was detected ten times or more. The rearrangement links TRBV12-3 or TRBV12-4 to TRBJ1-1; D is undetermined. This CDR3 contains 14 residues. V was clipped by 5 bases and J by 5 bases, with 15 bases between them. The CDR3 DNA reads as TGTGCCAGCAGTGGGTCAAAGCCGAGGACTGAAGCTTTCTTT. Protein product: CASSGSKPRTEAFF.